This is a list of T cell receptor beta chains from one sample in a study of human T cells and chemical hapten exposure. TCRdb analysed the RACE reads with MiXCR anew, one entry per CDR3 protein. This table holds about 110,000 distinct CDR3 sequences, roughly a tenth found once. The specimen was whole blood, collected in connection with sensitization to the hapten diphenylcyclopropenone (DPC). These receptors were collected from a woman between 40 and 55 years old with alopecia areata. Some clones in this sample may be carry-over from other donors' samples. Both conserved end residues are part of each CDR3. The order of the fields is clone size, V gene, J gene, D gene, CDR3 protein, CDR3 DNA. A D gene is named only where the DNA matches it firmly. Clone sizes are given selectively: once, few, many, or a class where the clone is expanded.

NA	TRBV9	TRBJ1-6	TRBD1	CASSARTGYNSPLHF	TGTGCCAGCAGCGCTCGGACAGGCTATAATTCACCCCTCCACTTT
many	TRBV7-6	TRBJ1-5	NA	CASSLERNQPQHF	TGTGCCAGCAGCTTAGAGCGTAATCAGCCCCAGCATTTT
many	TRBV11-2	TRBJ2-2	NA	CASSSLTVSTGELFF	TGTGCCAGCAGCTCCCTGACAGTCTCCACCGGGGAGCTGTTTTTT
many	TRBV7-2	TRBJ2-4	TRBD2	CASSLGSGGAVKNIQYF	TGTGCCAGCAGCTTAGGGAGCGGGGGGGCCGTCAAAAACATTCAGTACTTC
many	TRBV28	TRBJ2-7	NA	CASSYGGGGEQYF	TGTGCCAGCAGTTATGGAGGGGGCGGTGAGCAGTACTTC
NA	TRBV5-1	TRBJ2-1	NA	CASSFGALWEQFF	TGCGCCAGCAGCTTCGGGGCTCTGTGGGAGCAGTTCTTC
many	TRBV5-1	TRBJ2-2	TRBD1	CASSLGIPTGAVTGELFF	TGCGCCAGCAGCTTGGGAATACCAACAGGGGCCGTCACCGGGGAGCTGTTTTTT
few	TRBV2	TRBJ1-6	NA	CASSLGPYGLSNSPLHF	TGTGCCAGCAGTCTCGGGCCCTACGGCCTAAGTAATTCACCCCTCCACTTT
NA	TRBV6-4	TRBJ2-2	NA	CASSDPGQTPPIHCHTKSSGELFF	TGTGCCAGCAGTGACCCAGGACAGACCCCCCCCATACATTGCCATACAAAGTCATCCGGGGAGCTGTTTTTT
few	TRBV4-3	TRBJ2-7	NA	CASSQDLSAGTREQYF	TGCGCCAGCAGCCAAGATCTTTCGGCAGGGACCCGCGAGCAGTACTTC
NA	TRBV24-1	TRBJ2-3	NA	CATSDGPPDTQYF	TGTGCCACCAGTGATGGGCCCCCGGATACGCAGTATTTT
few	TRBV6-5	TRBJ1-4	NA	CASSYSDAPGGVEKLFF	TGTGCCAGCAGTTACTCGGACGCACCGGGGGGCGTTGAAAAACTGTTTTTT
many	TRBV21-1	TRBJ2-1	NA	CASSKGIRTSGAGAYNEQFF	TGTGCCAGCAGCAAAGGCATCCGGACTAGCGGGGCCGGCGCCTACAATGAGCAGTTCTTC
few	TRBV11-2	TRBJ1-6	NA	CASSLKSAPILDLHF	TGTGCCAGCAGCTTAAAGTCGGCACCCATTCTGGACCTCCACTTT
NA	TRBV6-2/TRBV6-3	TRBJ1-3	NA	CASTVYSGNTIYF	TGTGCCAGCACCGTCTACTCTGGAAACACCATATATTTT
NA	TRBV7-2	TRBJ2-7	TRBD1	CASSLSGQGNHEQYF	TGTGCCAGCAGCCTCTCGGGACAGGGTAACCACGAGCAGTACTTC
many	TRBV5-4	TRBJ2-2	NA	CASSLTGSGELFF	TGTGCCAGCAGCTTGACAGGGAGCGGGGAGCTGTTTTTT
many	TRBV6-5	TRBJ1-1	TRBD1	CASSTGTGGHTEAFF	TGTGCCAGCAGTACCGGGACAGGGGGCCACACTGAAGCTTTCTTT
once	TRBV2	TRBJ2-1	NA	CASTSGPPVNEQFF	TGTGCCAGCACCTCGGGGCCACCGGTGAATGAGCAGTTCTTC
many	TRBV29-1	TRBJ2-1	NA	CSVQGLGIRNEQFF	TGCAGCGTTCAGGGGTTGGGGATACGCAATGAGCAGTTCTTC
NA	TRBV5-1	TRBJ2-5	TRBD2	CASSRGGGPETQYF	TGCGCCAGCAGCCGCGGCGGGGGGCCAGAGACCCAGTACTTC
few	TRBV6-2/TRBV6-3	TRBJ1-1	NA	CASSPPWGGTEAFF	TGTGCCAGCAGCCCACCCTGGGGCGGCACTGAAGCTTTCTTT
many	TRBV10-3	TRBJ1-1	NA	CASNQDLNTEAFF	TGTGCCAGCAATCAGGACTTGAACACTGAAGCTTTCTTT